In its sample, the clone carrying this TCR beta chain was seen many times. A roughly 22-cycle PCR with a constant-region primer and V-primer adapter amplified TCRs. MiXCR, run by TCRdb on the reads, gives a single entry per CDR3 protein. The sample yields about 46,000 distinct CDR3 sequences, roughly 10% seen once. Trimming took 8 bases from V and 0 from J; bases not matched to a gene: 6. The length of the CDR3 is 13 residues. Germline values: CDR1 SQVTM, CDR2 ANQGSEA. Specified time point: before trial treatment. This sample is part of a study of low-dose radiotherapy and immunotherapy resistance in tumors. The wider study: TRAV- and TRBV-specific primers, spanning alpha and beta chains, primed first-strand cDNA.

The chain combines TRBV29-1 with TRBJ1-1, with 7 bases matching TRBD1. This material consisted of PBMCs, taken before treatment. This TCR came from a female donor with ovarian cancer. The CDR3 protein is CSLTGAMNTEAFF. CDR3 DNA sequence: TGCAGCCTAACAGGGGCCATGAACACTGAAGCTTTCTTT. The entire variable domain, with the rest obtained from reference TRBV29-1 and TRBJ1-1, is as follows: SAVISQKPSRDICQRGTSLTIQCQVDSQVTMMFWYRQQPGQSLTLIATANQGSEATYESGFVIDKFPISRPNLTFSTLTVSNMSPEDSSIYLCSLTGAMNTEAFFGQGTRLTVV.